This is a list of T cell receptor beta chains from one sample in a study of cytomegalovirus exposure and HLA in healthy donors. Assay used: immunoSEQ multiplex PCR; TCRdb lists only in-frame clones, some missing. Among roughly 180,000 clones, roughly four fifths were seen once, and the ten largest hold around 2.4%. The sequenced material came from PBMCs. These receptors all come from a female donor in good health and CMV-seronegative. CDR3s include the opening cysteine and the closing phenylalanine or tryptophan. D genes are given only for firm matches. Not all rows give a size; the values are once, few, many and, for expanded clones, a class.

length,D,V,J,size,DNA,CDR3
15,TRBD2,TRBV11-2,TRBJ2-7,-,TGTGCCAGCAGCTTCCGGGGACTACCAACCTACGAGCAGTACTTC,CASSFRGLPTYEQYF
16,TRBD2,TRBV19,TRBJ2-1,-,TGTGCCAGTAGTATCCGGTCAGCGGGGGCACGCAATGAGCAGTTCTTC,CASSIRSAGARNEQFF
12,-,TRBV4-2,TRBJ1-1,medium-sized,TGTGCCAGCAGCCAAGACCAGTATGAAGCTTTCTTT,CASSQDQYEAFF
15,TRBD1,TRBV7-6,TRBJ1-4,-,TGTGCCAGCAGCCCGAACAGGGGTGCTAATGAAAAACTGTTTTTT,CASSPNRGANEKLFF
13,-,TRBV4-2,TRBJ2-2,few,TGTGCCAGCAGCCAAGGTGAGGCCGGGGAGCTGTTTTTT,CASSQGEAGELFF
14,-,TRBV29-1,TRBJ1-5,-,TGCAGCGTTGTGGAGGACAGCCCTGGTCAGCCCCAGCATTTT,CSVVEDSPGQPQHF
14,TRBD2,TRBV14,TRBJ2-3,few,TGTGCCAGCACCGGGACTAGCGGGACAGATACGCAGTATTTT,CASTGTSGTDTQYF
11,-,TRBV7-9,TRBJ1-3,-,TGTGCCAGCACCACTGCGGATGAGGGATATTTT,CASTTADEGYF
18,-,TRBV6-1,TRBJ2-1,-,TGTGCCAGCAGTGAAGCGCTTCCCCGGACTACTCCCTTCAATGAGCAGTTCTTC,CASSEALPRTTPFNEQFF
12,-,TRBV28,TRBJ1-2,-,TGTGCCAGCAGTGCCATACCGCGAATTTACACCTTC,CASSAIPRIYTF
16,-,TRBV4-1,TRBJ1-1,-,TGCGCCAGCAGCCCGGGCCGGGGGATGACCTCCACTGAAGCTTTCTTT,CASSPGRGMTSTEAFF
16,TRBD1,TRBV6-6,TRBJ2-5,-,TGTGCCAGCAGTTATCCACAGGGGGCTCGAGGGGAGACCCAGTACTTC,CASSYPQGARGETQYF
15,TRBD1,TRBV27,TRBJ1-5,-,TGTGCCAGCAGTCCCACATACAGGGGAAATCAGCCCCAGCATTTT,CASSPTYRGNQPQHF
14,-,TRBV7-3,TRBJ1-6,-,TGTGCCAGCAGCTTAACTCGGGGTTCTTCACCCCTCCACTTT,CASSLTRGSSPLHF
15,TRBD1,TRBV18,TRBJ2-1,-,TGTGCCAGCTCACTACGACAGGGGGCTCGCAATGAGCAGTTCTTC,CASSLRQGARNEQFF
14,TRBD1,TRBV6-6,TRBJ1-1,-,TGTGCCAGCAGTCCCGGACAGGGACACACTGAAGCTTTCTTT,CASSPGQGHTEAFF
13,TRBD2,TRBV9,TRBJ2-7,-,TGTGCCAGCAGCGGGGGGGGTTCCCACGAGCAGTACTTC,CASSGGGSHEQYF
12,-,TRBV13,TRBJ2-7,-,TGTGCCAGCAGTCGGGACTTTAGGGAGCAGTACTTC,CASSRDFREQYF
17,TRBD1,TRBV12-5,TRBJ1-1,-,TGTGCTAGTGGTTTGGTAGTAACCGGACAGGGTAAGACTGAAGCTTTCTTT,CASGLVVTGQGKTEAFF
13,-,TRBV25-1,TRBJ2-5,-,TGTGCCAGCAGTGAATTAGGGGGAGAGACCCAGTACTTC,CASSELGGETQYF
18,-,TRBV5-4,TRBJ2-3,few,TGTGCCAGCAGCTTGTCCCCGACAGGATGGCGGGGCACAGATACGCAGTATTTT,CASSLSPTGWRGTDTQYF
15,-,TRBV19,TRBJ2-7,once,TGTGCCAGTAGTACGTATGCGGGATCCTACTACGAGCAGTACTTC,CASSTYAGSYYEQYF